This record looks at one T cell receptor (beta chain) sequence and its context. Its matching antigen is unknown. Germline values: CDR1 ENHRY, CDR2 SYGVKD. The CDR3 loop spans 16 amino acids. V was shortened by 5 bases and J by 2 bases, with 17 bases between the two germline ends. Expressed TCRB transcripts got sequenced, as all isolated RNA was reverse transcribed. The method was immunoSEQ multiplex PCR; TCRdb's version includes in-frame clones alone and lacks a portion of them. This table has over 500,000 clones, roughly 15% appearing once. These data belong to a study of beta chain features in type 1 diabetes. Study-level findings and limits: These data did not resolve whether HLA type affects TCRB rearrangement. Type 1 diabetes patients had VDJ junctions that carried fewer insertions and more deletions. For patients, the naive, central memory and Treg TCRB repertoires appeared more alike than for healthy donors.

Once sorted, every population was more than 98% pure. The sequence came from a man between 18 and 35 years old in good health. Sequencing was done on a sample of naive CD4+ T cells from blood. J is TRBJ2-3 and V is TRBV10-3, with D perhaps given as TRBD1 or TRBD2 (5 bases each). CDR3 sequence (DNA): TGTGCCATCAGTAGGGGAGACCTACATCTCACAGATACGCAGTATTTT. The encoded protein is CAISRGDLHLTDTQYF.